The present entry profiles one T cell receptor beta chain with its context. Its matching antigen is unknown. Other nucleotide sequences in the sample specify the same CDR3. The CDR3 extends over 13 amino acids. Trimming pared 2 bases from V and 2 bases from J, leaving 6 bases between. In germline, CDR1 is SEHNR, CDR2 FQNEAQ (reference sequence). Before sequencing took place, the ViraFEST assay used viral peptide pools to expand antigen-specific CD4+ T cells. CD4+ T cell isolation took place after approximately 11 days of culture. None of these healthy vaccinees had been infected with SARS-CoV-2 before vaccination. This sample was taken from a study of vaccination effects on CD4 cells after COVID-19. The assay was immunoSEQ multiplex PCR, and TCRdb's table has in-frame clones only and misses some. Of tens of thousands of clones listed, 65% to 85% are singletons.

This receptor was taken from a human donor who received a COVID-19 vaccine. The sequences come from CD4+ T cells from PBMCs cultured with HCoV-NL63 spike peptides, collected before COVID-19 vaccination. The chain links TRBV7-9 to TRBJ2-5, with D perhaps matching TRBD2 (5 bases). The CDR3: CASSLSGQETQYF. The CDR3 DNA is TGTGCCAGCAGCTTAAGCGGTCAAGAGACCCAGTACTTC.